This entry concerns a single T cell receptor (beta chain). The antigen is not known. The data stem from a study of blood T cells in healthy people across ages. Isolated PBMCs totaled at least 7 million in each sample. Study-wide results and limits: Strong correlation was found linking TCR beta diversity to naive T cell percentage.

Next came a second PCR, run for about 6 to 12 cycles, which used a sample-barcoded 5' primer along with a J-beta primer mix. One entry per CDR3 protein, called by TCRdb with MiXCR from the 5' RACE reads. The sample shows more than 1,400,000 distinct CDR3 sequences, approximately 42% of them seen only once. The clonotype comes from a woman younger than 30 in good health. The sequencing input was blood.

The CDR3: CASSQSTPTNEKLFF. CDR3 sequence (DNA): TGTGCCAGCAGCCAATCGACACCTACTAATGAAAAACTGTTTTTT. The rearrangement joins TRBV16 to TRBJ1-4; D gene uncertain. The CDR3 is made up of 15 amino acids. Germline CDR1 reads KGHSY; CDR2 reads FQNENV. V was trimmed by 0 bases and J by 2 bases, leaving 7 bases between them.